This TCR beta chain derives from a study of control samples from healthy donors and cancer patients (dated by TCRdb to the early 2020s). Library preparation used the immunoSEQ multiplex PCR assay. The immuneACCESS repertoire file appears here via TCRdb, limited to in-frame rearrangements. These files lack a portion of the clones; in checked studies, under half of the deficit traces to unresolved V genes, and the cause of the others is not known. The sample table records roughly 150,000 clones; roughly 89% of these occur just once. In total, the top ten clones hold over 4.5% of the sample. The CDR3 spans 15 residues, from the cysteine through the phenylalanine. Left in the record is the CDR3 DNA by itself, 45 bases read in frame from the first base. According to the germline V gene, CDR1 reads SGHAT and CDR2 reads FQNNGV. Clipping removes 5 bases from V and 6 bases from J, with 10 as the unmatched junction base count.

The table lists this clone with a count of one. Its antigen is not yet known. No much larger clone exists at a distance of one base, and base qualities are not known. The V and J segments used are TRBV11-2 and TRBJ2-7, with 10 junctional bases fitting TRBD2. The TCR sequence derives from a man under 40 in good health. The specimen sequenced was blood. The bases read TGTGCCAGCAGCCACGGGGCAGCGGGAGGGTCCGAGCAGTACTTC. It is translated as CASSHGAAGGSEQYF. Joined to the reference TRBV11-2 and TRBJ2-7 proteins, this CDR3 gives the full variable domain: EAGVAQSPRYKIIEKRQSVAFWCNPISGHATLYWYQQILGQGPKLLIQFQNNGVVDDSQLPKDRFSAERLKGVDSTLKIQPAKLEDSAVYLCASSHGAAGGSEQYFGPGTRLTVT.